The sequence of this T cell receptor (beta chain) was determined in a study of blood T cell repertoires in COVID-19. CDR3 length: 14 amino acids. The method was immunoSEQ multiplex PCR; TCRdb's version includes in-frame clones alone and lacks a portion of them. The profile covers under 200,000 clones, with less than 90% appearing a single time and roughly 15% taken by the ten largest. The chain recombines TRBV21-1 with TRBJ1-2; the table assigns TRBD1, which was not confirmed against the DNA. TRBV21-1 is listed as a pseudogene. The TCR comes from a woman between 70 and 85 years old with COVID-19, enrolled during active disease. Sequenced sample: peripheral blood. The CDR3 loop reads CASSRDRGNYGYTF. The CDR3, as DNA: TGTGCCAGCAGCAGGGACAGGGGGAACTATGGCTACACCTTC.